This is a list of T cell receptor beta chains from one sample in a study of post-analysis software for immune sequencing data. In TCRdb, the PCR reads were re-called with MiXCR into one record per CDR3 protein. The table shows approximately 690,000 distinct CDR3 sequences, with 55% to 60% occurring only once. Sequencing was carried out using blood. The receptors shown here come from a girl aged 2 to 9 with multiple sclerosis. Each CDR3 is given with its conserved first and last residue. D genes are given only for firm matches. Only part of the rows carry a size: once, few, many, or a class if the clone is expanded.

D: .
V: TRBV20-1
size: few
J: TRBJ2-6
DNA: TGCAGTGCTCCAAGGGGGGGGGCGCGGTTTTTCTCTGGGGCCAACGTCCTGACTTTC
CDR3: CSAPRGGARFFSGANVLTF

D: .
V: TRBV5-1
size: .
J: TRBJ2-1
DNA: TGCGCCAGCAGGACCCGGGGCAGGGCCTACAATGAGCAGTTCTTC
CDR3: CASRTRGRAYNEQFF

D: .
V: TRBV5-1
size: few
J: TRBJ2-7
DNA: TGCGCCAGCACGAGACGGAGTAACGAGCAGTACTTC
CDR3: CASTRRSNEQYF

D: TRBD1
V: TRBV10-3
size: few
J: TRBJ1-2
DNA: TGTGCCATCAGGCCTCGGTGGGACAGCGACGATGGCTACACCTTC
CDR3: CAIRPRWDSDDGYTF

D: TRBD1
V: TRBV6-6
size: .
J: TRBJ1-2
DNA: TGTGCCAGCAGCTCAACAATTACAGGGGATGGTTATGGCTACACCTTC
CDR3: CASSSTITGDGYGYTF

D: .
V: TRBV7-2
size: once
J: TRBJ2-3
DNA: TGTGCCAGCAGCCAACTAGTAGGGGGTACAGATACGCAGTATTTT
CDR3: CASSQLVGGTDTQYF

D: .
V: TRBV10-3
size: .
J: TRBJ2-5
DNA: TGTGCCATCAGTGAGCGGCAGATGGAGACCCAGTACTTC
CDR3: CAISERQMETQYF

D: .
V: TRBV28
size: .
J: TRBJ2-1
DNA: TGTGCCAGCAACCCTCATGGGCCAGGGACGCGCTACAATGAGCAGTTCTTC
CDR3: CASNPHGPGTRYNEQFF

D: .
V: TRBV20-1
size: once
J: TRBJ2-1
DNA: TGCAGTGCCACCGCTCCGGCTGGCTACAATGAGCAGTTCTTC
CDR3: CSATAPAGYNEQFF

D: TRBD1
V: TRBV29-1
size: .
J: TRBJ1-2
DNA: TGCAGCGTCGGGATGGGGACAGACTATGGCTACACCTTC
CDR3: CSVGMGTDYGYTF

D: TRBD1
V: TRBV6-1
size: .
J: TRBJ1-2
DNA: TGTGCCAGCAGGGTAACCGGGACAGGAGTTTCTGGCTACACCTTC
CDR3: CASRVTGTGVSGYTF

D: TRBD1
V: TRBV3-1
size: .
J: TRBJ2-1
DNA: TGTGCCAGCAGCCGAGAACTGACAGGGGGTTCTGTCCAGTTCTTC
CDR3: CASSRELTGGSVQFF

D: TRBD1
V: TRBV4-1
size: few
J: TRBJ2-7
DNA: TGCGCCAGCAGCCAGGGACAGGGTGACGAGCAGTACTTC
CDR3: CASSQGQGDEQYF

D: .
V: TRBV11-1
size: .
J: TRBJ2-1
DNA: TGTGCCAGCAGCGAAAACCATTACGGGAACAATGAGCAGTTCTTC
CDR3: CASSENHYGNNEQFF

D: .
V: TRBV20-1
size: few
J: TRBJ2-5
DNA: TGCAGCCTCGGAGATTGGGCAGAGACCCAGTACTTC
CDR3: CSLGDWAETQYF

D: TRBD2
V: TRBV12-3/TRBV12-4
size: .
J: TRBJ2-3
DNA: TGTGCCAGCTCCTCCCCCCTGGACGGGGGGGCCACAGATACGCAGTATTTT
CDR3: CASSSPLDGGATDTQYF

D: .
V: TRBV12-3/TRBV12-4
size: .
J: TRBJ1-1
DNA: TGTGCCAGCAGTTTGGAGGGCGCGAACACTGAAGCTTTCTTT
CDR3: CASSLEGANTEAFF

D: TRBD1
V: TRBV4-2
size: .
J: TRBJ1-2
DNA: TGTGCCAGCAGCCCGACTTCCGGGACAGGGGAAGAATATGGCTACACCTTC
CDR3: CASSPTSGTGEEYGYTF

D: .
V: TRBV10-3
size: few
J: TRBJ1-2
DNA: TGTGCCATCAGGTACGGAGGATCCTATGGCTACACCTTC
CDR3: CAIRYGGSYGYTF

D: .
V: TRBV12-3/TRBV12-4
size: .
J: TRBJ2-7
DNA: TGTGCCAGCAGTTTAAGCGGTTTACTATCCGCCAATGAGCAGTACTTC
CDR3: CASSLSGLLSANEQYF

D: .
V: TRBV29-1
size: .
J: TRBJ2-7
DNA: TGCAGCGTTGAAGACAGGGGAATCCCCTACGAGCAGTACTTC
CDR3: CSVEDRGIPYEQYF

D: TRBD1
V: TRBV5-1
size: .
J: TRBJ1-2
DNA: TGCGCCAGCAGCCAAGACTTCAGGGGGACGGATGGCTACACCTTC
CDR3: CASSQDFRGTDGYTF

D: TRBD1
V: TRBV2
size: few
J: TRBJ2-1
DNA: TGTGCCAGCAGTGAGGGCCGGGACAGGGGATCCCATGAGCAGTTCTTC
CDR3: CASSEGRDRGSHEQFF

D: .
V: TRBV10-3
size: few
J: TRBJ2-7
DNA: TGTGCCATCAGTGGGAGAACCCTCGGCAGGATCGAGCAGTACTTC
CDR3: CAISGRTLGRIEQYF

D: TRBD2
V: TRBV3-1
size: .
J: TRBJ2-7
DNA: TGTGCCAGCAGCCAAGTCGGTCTAGCGGACTCCTACGAGCAGTACTTC
CDR3: CASSQVGLADSYEQYF

D: TRBD2
V: TRBV6-2/TRBV6-3
size: .
J: TRBJ2-1
DNA: TGTGCCAGCAGTTACGGACTAGCGGGAGGTTCCTCCTACAATGAGCAGTTCTTC
CDR3: CASSYGLAGGSSYNEQFF

D: .
V: TRBV6-1
size: .
J: TRBJ2-7
DNA: TGTGCCAGCAGACGGGACCAGGGATCCTACGAGCAGTACTTC
CDR3: CASRRDQGSYEQYF

D: TRBD1
V: TRBV20-1
size: .
J: TRBJ1-5
DNA: TGCAGTGCTTCCAAGCTGCTAGGACAGGCCAATCAGCCCCAGCATTTT
CDR3: CSASKLLGQANQPQHF

D: TRBD2
V: TRBV20-1
size: .
J: TRBJ2-7
DNA: TGCAGTGCCTATAAAAGCCTAGCGGGAGATTACGAGCAGTACTTC
CDR3: CSAYKSLAGDYEQYF

D: .
V: TRBV7-2
size: few
J: TRBJ1-1
DNA: TGTGCCAGCAGCTCTAGATGGGGCACTGAAGCTTTCTTT
CDR3: CASSSRWGTEAFF

D: .
V: TRBV21-1
size: .
J: TRBJ2-1
DNA: TGTGCCAGCAGCAAAGTCGGGGACAGGTCCTACAATGAGCAGTTCTTC
CDR3: CASSKVGDRSYNEQFF

D: .
V: TRBV10-3
size: .
J: TRBJ2-3
DNA: TGTGCCATCAGTGAGGAACAGGGAGGTACGCAGTATTTT
CDR3: CAISEEQGGTQYF

D: TRBD1
V: TRBV29-1
size: .
J: TRBJ1-1
DNA: TGCAGCGTTGATCAGGGACAGGGGGTTCGTGCTTTCTTT
CDR3: CSVDQGQGVRAFF

D: .
V: TRBV7-2
size: .
J: TRBJ1-6
DNA: TGTGCCAGCAGCAAGATACAGGGCGGGTCACCCCTCCACTTT
CDR3: CASSKIQGGSPLHF

D: TRBD1
V: TRBV10-3
size: .
J: TRBJ1-2
DNA: TGTGCCATCAGTGGACAGGGGATTAACTATGGCTACACCTTC
CDR3: CAISGQGINYGYTF

D: .
V: TRBV7-6
size: .
J: TRBJ2-1
DNA: TGTGCCAGCAGCTTGAGTCCCAGGGTGGCCTACAATGAGCAGTTCTTC
CDR3: CASSLSPRVAYNEQFF

D: TRBD1
V: TRBV30
size: .
J: TRBJ2-1
DNA: TGTGCCTGCACAGGGGAAAGGGTCTACAATGAGCAGTTCTTC
CDR3: CACTGERVYNEQFF

D: TRBD1
V: TRBV19
size: once
J: TRBJ2-1
DNA: TGTGCCAGTAGCTGGACAGGGAACAATGAGCAGTTCTTC
CDR3: CASSWTGNNEQFF

D: TRBD1
V: TRBV6-6
size: .
J: TRBJ1-2
DNA: TGTGCCAGCAGTTACCTAGGGACAGATGGCTACACCTTC
CDR3: CASSYLGTDGYTF

D: TRBD1
V: TRBV4-1
size: .
J: TRBJ2-7
DNA: TGCGCCAGCAGCCAAGGTTTGGAGACAGGGGCGTCCTACGAGCAGTACTTC
CDR3: CASSQGLETGASYEQYF

D: TRBD1
V: TRBV12-3/TRBV12-4
size: .
J: TRBJ2-4
DNA: TGTGCCAGCAGTTTCCGGACAGGGAGAAACATTCAGTACTTC
CDR3: CASSFRTGRNIQYF

D: TRBD2
V: TRBV27
size: .
J: TRBJ2-1
DNA: TGCGCCAGCAGTTTCTTGCCCTTAGCGGGGGGTGACAATGAGCAGTTCTTC
CDR3: CASSFLPLAGGDNEQFF

D: TRBD1
V: TRBV5-4
size: few
J: TRBJ2-4
DNA: TGTGCCAGCAGCGAGACAGGGCAAAACATTCAGTACTTC
CDR3: CASSETGQNIQYF

D: TRBD2
V: TRBV20-1
size: .
J: TRBJ2-5
DNA: TGCAGTGCCCGGGGGGAGGGGATTAAGACCCAGTACTTC
CDR3: CSARGEGIKTQYF

D: .
V: TRBV7-2
size: few
J: TRBJ2-5
DNA: TGTGCCAGCAGCTTCGCCCTCCAAGAGACCCAGTACTTC
CDR3: CASSFALQETQYF

D: TRBD2
V: TRBV12-3/TRBV12-4
size: .
J: TRBJ2-1
DNA: TGTGCCAGCAGTTTAGGGACTAGCGGGGGGGCCGTTTTAGGCAATGAGCAGTTCTTC
CDR3: CASSLGTSGGAVLGNEQFF

D: .
V: TRBV4-1
size: .
J: TRBJ2-3
DNA: TGCGCCAGCAGCCAAGAAGGTTCGGGCCATATGGCAGATACGCAGTATTTT
CDR3: CASSQEGSGHMADTQYF

D: .
V: TRBV7-2
size: once
J: TRBJ2-5
DNA: TGTGCCAGCAGCTTAGAGGCCCAGCGGTACGACCAAGAGACCCAGTACTTC
CDR3: CASSLEAQRYDQETQYF

D: .
V: TRBV12-3/TRBV12-4
size: .
J: TRBJ1-5
DNA: TGTGCCAGCAGCATGGACGGCCGAAATCAGCCCCAGCATTTT
CDR3: CASSMDGRNQPQHF

D: TRBD2
V: TRBV29-1
size: .
J: TRBJ2-1
DNA: TGCAGCGTTTGGCTAGCGGGAAAGTTCTTC
CDR3: CSVWLAGKFF